Detailed here is one T cell receptor (beta chain). The data are from a study of blood T cell repertoires in COVID-19. Study-wide background: Collection of acute and convalescent COVID-19 samples took place in the United States, Italy and Spain. T cells, B-cell-depleted T cells, or PBMCs supplied cDNA or gDNA.

V shed 0 bases and J 7 bases; nucleotides not matched to a gene: 6. The CDR3 is 15 amino acids. Per germline, CDR1 SGHRS and CDR2 YFSETQ. The authors' processing: Scientists estimated how many nucleated cells there were by amplifying reference gene primers. Profiling relied on immunoSEQ multiplex PCR, and the TCRdb table lists in-frame clones only, not all of them. The DNA was the basis for D and trimming; V, J and clone size are from that table. The sample carries tens of thousands of clones, approximately 80% recorded once. V gene TRBV5-1 combines with J gene TRBJ2-1; 8 nucleotides agree with TRBD2. The source is a human donor in a cohort sampled during active COVID-19. Sequencing used peripheral blood. As DNA, the CDR3 is TGCGCCAGCAGCTTGGCGGGAGCGGGAGTGAATGAGCAGTTCTTC. Protein product: CASSLAGAGVNEQFF.